The rows below give T cell receptor beta chains drawn from one sample of a study of T cell responses to AZD1222 COVID-19 vaccine. Only in-frame clones appear in the TCRdb table, and some are missing; sequencing was by immunoSEQ multiplex PCR. The data contain about 97,000 clones, approximately 87% of them seen just once; the ten biggest clones take up about 10%. The input for sequencing was peripheral blood, taken 28 days after the second AZD1222 dose. Receptor source: an adult who received the AZD1222 COVID-19 vaccine. The CDR3 runs from the conserved cysteine through the conserved F or W. D genes are given only for firm matches. Only some rows state a clone size, as once, few, many or a class for expanded clones.

clone_size: -; v_call: TRBV5-1; j_call: TRBJ2-3; d_call: -; cdr3_aa: CASSPDPGDTQYF; cdr3_nt: TGCGCCAGCAGCCCTGACCCTGGGGATACGCAGTATTTT
clone_size: -; v_call: TRBV12-5; j_call: TRBJ1-1; d_call: TRBD1; cdr3_aa: CASGLGQGAVTEAFF; cdr3_nt: TGTGCTAGTGGTTTGGGACAGGGGGCGGTAACTGAAGCTTTCTTT
clone_size: -; v_call: TRBV19; j_call: TRBJ1-6; d_call: TRBD1; cdr3_aa: CASSTGTGANSPLHF; cdr3_nt: TGTGCCAGTAGTACGGGGACAGGGGCCAATTCACCCCTCCACTTT
clone_size: once; v_call: TRBV5-1; j_call: TRBJ2-3; d_call: TRBD2; cdr3_aa: CASSGSGSGTDTQYF; cdr3_nt: TGCGCCAGCAGCGGTAGCGGGAGTGGGACAGATACGCAGTATTTT
clone_size: -; v_call: TRBV7-2; j_call: TRBJ1-5; d_call: -; cdr3_aa: CASTYRGGNRPQHF; cdr3_nt: TGTGCCAGCACCTATAGGGGGGGTAACCGGCCCCAGCATTTT
clone_size: -; v_call: TRBV30; j_call: TRBJ1-2; d_call: -; cdr3_aa: CAWSRESYGYTF; cdr3_nt: TGTGCCTGGAGTCGAGAGTCCTATGGCTACACCTTC
clone_size: -; v_call: TRBV7-8; j_call: TRBJ2-3; d_call: TRBD2; cdr3_aa: CASSLGIAGVSTDTQYF; cdr3_nt: TGTGCCAGCAGCCTAGGGATAGCGGGAGTTTCCACAGATACGCAGTATTTT
clone_size: -; v_call: TRBV21-1; j_call: TRBJ2-3; d_call: -; cdr3_aa: CAGQGFGTDTQYF; cdr3_nt: TGTGCCGGACAGGGATTTGGCACAGATACGCAGTATTTT
clone_size: -; v_call: TRBV4-1; j_call: TRBJ2-2; d_call: -; cdr3_aa: CASSRDPGTGNTGELFF; cdr3_nt: TGCGCCAGCAGCCGGGATCCGGGGACGGGGAACACCGGGGAGCTGTTTTTT
clone_size: -; v_call: TRBV7-2; j_call: TRBJ2-3; d_call: TRBD2; cdr3_aa: CASSIAGLTDTQYF; cdr3_nt: TGTGCCAGCAGCATAGCGGGACTCACAGATACGCAGTATTTT
clone_size: -; v_call: TRBV10-1; j_call: TRBJ2-1; d_call: -; cdr3_aa: CASSEQFF; cdr3_nt: TGCGCCAGCAGTGAGCAGTTCTTC
clone_size: -; v_call: TRBV27; j_call: TRBJ1-1; d_call: -; cdr3_aa: CASSLFGGLGEAFF; cdr3_nt: TGTGCCAGCAGTTTATTCGGGGGGCTAGGGGAAGCTTTCTTT
clone_size: -; v_call: TRBV3-1/TRBV3-2; j_call: TRBJ2-2; d_call: TRBD1; cdr3_aa: CASRLGQGATGELFF; cdr3_nt: TGTGCCAGCAGGCTCGGACAGGGGGCCACCGGGGAGCTGTTTTTT
clone_size: -; v_call: TRBV30; j_call: TRBJ1-6; d_call: -; cdr3_aa: CAWTGPYNSPLHF; cdr3_nt: TGTGCCTGGACGGGGCCATATAATTCACCCCTCCACTTT
clone_size: -; v_call: TRBV27; j_call: TRBJ2-5; d_call: -; cdr3_aa: CASSLYSGPRETQYF; cdr3_nt: TGTGCCAGCAGTTTATACTCAGGACCTAGGGAGACCCAGTACTTC
clone_size: -; v_call: TRBV11-2; j_call: TRBJ1-2; d_call: TRBD1; cdr3_aa: CASSHRTGPGYTF; cdr3_nt: TGTGCCAGCAGCCATAGGACAGGGCCTGGCTACACCTTC
clone_size: few; v_call: TRBV21-1; j_call: TRBJ1-4; d_call: -; cdr3_aa: CASSTRTRGNQKLFF; cdr3_nt: TGTGCCAGCAGCACGCGGACGCGGGGGAATCAAAAACTGTTTTTT
clone_size: -; v_call: TRBV6-1; j_call: TRBJ1-5; d_call: -; cdr3_aa: CASSEAISGNQPQHF; cdr3_nt: TGTGCCAGCAGTGAAGCAATTTCGGGTAATCAGCCCCAGCATTTT
clone_size: -; v_call: TRBV28; j_call: TRBJ2-7; d_call: TRBD1; cdr3_aa: CASNGQGAYEQYF; cdr3_nt: TGTGCCAGCAACGGACAGGGTGCCTACGAGCAGTACTTC
clone_size: -; v_call: TRBV3-1/TRBV3-2; j_call: TRBJ1-2; d_call: TRBD1; cdr3_aa: CASSGWGTANGYTF; cdr3_nt: TGTGCCAGCAGCGGATGGGGGACAGCCAATGGCTACACCTTC
clone_size: -; v_call: TRBV9; j_call: TRBJ2-2; d_call: -; cdr3_aa: CASSSQAIPNTGELFF; cdr3_nt: TGTGCCAGCAGCTCCCAGGCCATACCAAACACCGGGGAGCTGTTTTTT
clone_size: -; v_call: TRBV5-1; j_call: TRBJ2-7; d_call: -; cdr3_aa: CASSLGGAREQYF; cdr3_nt: TGCGCCAGCAGCTTGGGCGGGGCCAGGGAGCAGTACTTC
clone_size: once; v_call: TRBV28; j_call: TRBJ2-5; d_call: -; cdr3_aa: CASSLRWGQETQYF; cdr3_nt: TGTGCCAGCAGCCTTCGGTGGGGGCAAGAGACCCAGTACTTC
clone_size: -; v_call: TRBV28; j_call: TRBJ2-1; d_call: TRBD1; cdr3_aa: CASSLSGGNEQFF; cdr3_nt: TGTGCCAGCAGTTTGTCAGGGGGCAATGAGCAGTTCTTC
clone_size: -; v_call: TRBV9; j_call: TRBJ1-2; d_call: -; cdr3_aa: CASSVDSLRGSNYGYTF; cdr3_nt: TGTGCCAGCAGCGTAGATTCGCTGAGGGGTTCTAACTATGGCTACACCTTC
clone_size: -; v_call: TRBV19; j_call: TRBJ1-1; d_call: TRBD1; cdr3_aa: CASSPRTGGSLTEAFF; cdr3_nt: TGTGCCAGTAGTCCTCGGACAGGGGGCTCCCTCACTGAAGCTTTCTTT
clone_size: -; v_call: TRBV5-6; j_call: TRBJ2-7; d_call: -; cdr3_aa: CASSFWTVYEQYF; cdr3_nt: TGTGCCAGCAGCTTTTGGACAGTTTACGAGCAGTACTTC
clone_size: -; v_call: TRBV9; j_call: TRBJ1-1; d_call: -; cdr3_aa: CASSAHLTERTEAFF; cdr3_nt: TGTGCCAGCAGCGCACACCTGACAGAGAGAACTGAAGCTTTCTTT
clone_size: -; v_call: TRBV13; j_call: TRBJ1-1; d_call: -; cdr3_aa: CASSPAPIYAFF; cdr3_nt: TGTGCCAGCAGCCCGGCCCCGATTTATGCTTTCTTT
clone_size: -; v_call: TRBV2; j_call: TRBJ1-2; d_call: TRBD1; cdr3_aa: CASSADRANYGYTF; cdr3_nt: TGTGCCAGCAGCGCGGACAGGGCTAACTATGGCTACACCTTC
clone_size: -; v_call: TRBV30; j_call: TRBJ1-3; d_call: -; cdr3_aa: CAWSAVRPGDSGNTIYF; cdr3_nt: TGTGCCTGGAGCGCCGTCCGTCCAGGGGACTCTGGAAACACCATATATTTT
clone_size: -; v_call: TRBV12-3/TRBV12-4; j_call: TRBJ2-7; d_call: -; cdr3_aa: CASSAGATYEQYF; cdr3_nt: TGTGCCAGCAGTGCAGGGGCTACCTACGAGCAGTACTTC
clone_size: -; v_call: TRBV6-6; j_call: TRBJ1-1; d_call: -; cdr3_aa: CASSLTGPTNTEAFF; cdr3_nt: TGTGCCAGCAGTCTCACAGGACCGACGAACACTGAAGCTTTCTTT
clone_size: -; v_call: TRBV9; j_call: TRBJ2-3; d_call: TRBD2; cdr3_aa: CASSTQGGGAFTDTQYF; cdr3_nt: TGTGCCAGCAGTACCCAGGGCGGGGGGGCCTTTACAGATACGCAGTATTTT
clone_size: -; v_call: TRBV6-1; j_call: TRBJ1-1; d_call: -; cdr3_aa: CASSEHAENTEAFF; cdr3_nt: TGTGCCAGCAGTGAACATGCGGAGAACACTGAAGCTTTCTTT
clone_size: -; v_call: TRBV9; j_call: TRBJ2-3; d_call: -; cdr3_aa: CASSVGSTDTQYF; cdr3_nt: TGTGCCAGCAGCGTGGGCAGTACAGATACGCAGTATTTT
clone_size: once; v_call: TRBV7-9; j_call: TRBJ1-2; d_call: -; cdr3_aa: CASSFGQINYGYTF; cdr3_nt: TGTGCCAGCAGCTTCGGGCAGATCAACTATGGCTACACCTTC
clone_size: -; v_call: TRBV5-1; j_call: TRBJ2-3; d_call: -; cdr3_aa: CASSFSPAGSDTQYF; cdr3_nt: TGCGCCAGCAGCTTCTCCCCCGCGGGTTCAGATACGCAGTATTTT
clone_size: -; v_call: TRBV7-9; j_call: TRBJ1-4; d_call: TRBD1; cdr3_aa: CASSMDRGDEKLFF; cdr3_nt: TGTGCCAGCAGCATGGACAGGGGGGACGAAAAACTGTTTTTT
clone_size: -; v_call: TRBV3-1/TRBV3-2; j_call: TRBJ2-2; d_call: TRBD2; cdr3_aa: CASSQGSGARGELFF; cdr3_nt: TGTGCCAGCAGCCAGGGTAGCGGGGCCAGAGGGGAGCTGTTTTTT
clone_size: -; v_call: TRBV19; j_call: TRBJ1-1; d_call: TRBD1; cdr3_aa: CASSIVAGGEAFF; cdr3_nt: TGTGCCAGTAGTATAGTCGCAGGGGGTGAAGCTTTCTTT
clone_size: -; v_call: TRBV7-3; j_call: TRBJ1-3; d_call: -; cdr3_aa: CASSLDRGNTIYF; cdr3_nt: TGTGCCAGCAGCTTAGACAGGGGAAACACCATATATTTT